Below are 27 T cell receptor beta chains sequenced from a single sample in a study of T cells in narcolepsy. The assay was immunoSEQ multiplex PCR, and TCRdb's table has in-frame clones only and misses some. Among about 27,000 clones, 84% were seen once, and the ten largest hold approximately 1.2%. The material sequenced was CD45RA- memory CD4+ T cells from PBMCs. The receptors were gathered from a human donor with narcolepsy.

The chain uses TRBV11-2 and TRBJ2-1; D is uncertain. Germline values: CDR1 SGHAT, CDR2 FQNNGV. V was pared by 2 bases and J by 5 bases, with 13 bases between. The CDR3 loop spans 15 amino acids. This chain's CDR3 is CASSLFSLQNNEQFF. The CDR3 bases are TGTGCCAGCAGCTTATTTTCTTTACAGAACAATGAGCAGTTCTTC. The entire variable domain, with the rest obtained from reference TRBV11-2 and TRBJ2-1, is as follows: EAGVAQSPRYKIIEKRQSVAFWCNPISGHATLYWYQQILGQGPKLLIQFQNNGVVDDSQLPKDRFSAERLKGVDSTLKIQPAKLEDSAVYLCASSLFSLQNNEQFFGPGTRLTVL.

The chain is built from TRBV27 and TRBJ2-1; 10 nucleotides match TRBD2. CDR1 is MNHEY, CDR2 SMNVEV, per germline (reference sequence). The length of the CDR3 is 16 residues. Trimming removed 8 bases from V and 3 bases from J; junction bases left unmatched: 10. CDR3 bases: TGTGCCAGCCTAAGACTAGCGGGCACCGACTACAATGAGCAGTTCTTC. It specifies CASLRLAGTDYNEQFF.

This clone came up a few times. The chain has TRBV6-4 and TRBJ2-1; perhaps TRBD2 as D (7 bases). The CDR3 has 12 residues. Trimming cost V 4 bases and J 9 bases, with 10 bases left between them. Germline loops: CDR1 MRHNA, CDR2 SNTAGT. CDR3 protein: CASSGGGREQFF. CDR3 in DNA: TGTGCCAGCAGTGGGGGGGGCCGTGAGCAGTTCTTC.

This clone was seen a handful of times. J is TRBJ1-2 and V is TRBV2; D gene unclear. Germline-derived CDR1 and CDR2 are SNHLY and FYNNEI. Trimming took 3 bases from V and 7 from J, leaving 9 bases between them. CDR3 length equals 12 residues. CDR3 sequence (DNA): TGTGCCAGCAGTGATAGAATGGGTGGCTACACCTTC. Encoded protein: CASSDRMGGYTF.

The gene calls are TRBV5-6 and TRBJ1-2; no firm D call. V was shortened by 2 bases and J by 6 bases, with 5 bases between the two germline ends. This CDR3 is built from 11 residues. The germline gives CDR1 SGHDT, CDR2 YYEEEE. The CDR3 protein is CASSLQHGYTF. The CDR3 DNA is TGTGCCAGCAGCTTACAGCATGGCTACACCTTC.

The chain recombines TRBV25-1 with TRBJ2-4; D unresolved. This CDR3 region has 15 residues. V was cut by 3 bases and J by 4 bases, with 13 bases left in between. CDR1 and CDR2 from the germline V gene are MGHDK and SYGVNS. CDR3 amino acids: CASSESDTKKNIQYF. CDR3 DNA sequence: TGTGCCAGCAGTGAGAGCGATACAAAGAAAAACATTCAGTACTTC.

V is TRBV29-1 and J is TRBJ2-7; a weak D match, TRBD1 (6 bases). Germline V gene lookup returns CDR1 SQVTM and CDR2 ANQGSEA. V lost 7 bases and J lost 7, with 17 bases in between. This CDR3 region has 12 residues. Written as DNA, the CDR3 is TGCAGCGCGGGACATCCGAGGGCAGAGCAGTACTTC. Amino acid sequence: CSAGHPRAEQYF.

The rearrangement joins TRBV27 to TRBJ2-1, with 8 bases identical to TRBD1. CDR1 MNHEY and CDR2 SMNVEV come from the germline V gene (reference sequence). V shed 5 bases, J shed 9 bases, and the junction held 12 bases outside the gene matches. The CDR3 length is 15 residues. This chain's CDR3 is CASSQDGQGYAEQFF. DNA of the CDR3: TGTGCCAGCAGTCAAGACGGACAGGGATACGCTGAGCAGTTCTTC.

The chain uses TRBV21-1 and TRBJ2-3; the tabulated D call, TRBD1, remains unverified against the DNA. TRBV21-1 is a listed pseudogene. This CDR3 has 11 amino acids. CDR3 sequence reads: CASRQGRPQYF. CDR3 DNA sequence: TGTGCCAGCAGACAGGGTCGTCCGCAGTATTTT.

The chain combines TRBV5-6 with TRBJ2-7; D is undetermined. The V gene lost 0 bases and the J gene lost 5 bases, with 9 bases spanning the gap. The V gene's germline CDR1 is SGHDT and CDR2 YYEEEE. This CDR3 comprises 13 residues. The CDR3 reads CASSLGLGNEQYF. The CDR3 region has the DNA TGTGCCAGCAGCTTGGGTCTAGGGAACGAGCAGTACTTC.

The rearrangement links TRBV15 to TRBJ2-3; D tentatively fits TRBD1 or TRBD2 (5 bases each). Germline lookup yields CDR1 LNHNV and CDR2 YYDKDF (reference sequence). The CDR3 is made up of 15 amino acids. V was shortened by 3 bases and J by 2 bases, with 12 bases between the two germline ends. CDR3 nucleotides: TGTGCCACCAGCAGCGGGACCTCCGACACAGATACGCAGTATTTT. Encoded protein: CATSSGTSDTDTQYF.

The chain combines TRBV9 with TRBJ1-6; tentatively, D is TRBD1 (5 bases). Germline assignment: CDR1 SGDLS and CDR2 YYNGEE. The CDR3 runs to 14 residues. V was trimmed by 0 bases and J by 7 bases, leaving 8 bases between them. The CDR3 loop is CASSVAEGNSPLHF. The CDR3 DNA sequence: TGTGCCAGCAGCGTAGCAGAGGGGAATTCACCCCTCCACTTT.

The V gene is TRBV7-9, the J gene TRBJ1-3; D might be TRBD1 (5 bases). The CDR3 sequence is 17 residues long. Trimming shortened V by 0 bases and J by 5 bases, and 17 bases separated the two germline ends. Germline assignment: CDR1 SEHNR and CDR2 FQNEAQ (reference sequence). The CDR3 region has the DNA TGTGCCAGCAGCTTAGCGATCGGGACGTCATTCCGAAACACCATATATTTT. This translates into CASSLAIGTSFRNTIYF.

This clone has only one observation. CDR3 sequence reads: CASRGPKATGGYTF. In nucleotides, the CDR3 is TGTGCCAGCAGAGGACCGAAGGCAACTGGTGGCTACACCTTC. J is TRBJ1-2 and V is TRBV6-1; D remains ambiguous. Germline V lookup: CDR1 MNHNS, CDR2 SASEGT. The CDR3 is made up of 14 amino acids. V lost 6 bases and J lost 7, with 18 bases in between.

This chain connects TRBV5-6 to TRBJ2-7; no definite D call. This CDR3 region has 12 residues. Trimming shortened V by 4 bases and J by 3 bases, and 8 bases separated the two germline ends. Germline V lookup: CDR1 SGHDT, CDR2 YYEEEE. For the CDR3, the DNA is TGTGCCAGCAGCCAAATTCACTACGAGCAGTACTTC. Its translation is CASSQIHYEQYF.

The chain uses TRBV7-3 and TRBJ2-1; TRBD2 matches at 11 bases. This CDR3 comprises 15 residues. Germline V CDR1 and CDR2: SGHTA, FQGTGA. V was clipped by 5 bases and J by 7 bases; unmatched bases: 7. This CDR3 reads CASSPTGTSGNEQFF. As DNA, the CDR3 is TGTGCCAGCAGCCCCACTGGGACTAGCGGAAATGAGCAGTTCTTC.

This chain uses TRBV15 with TRBJ1-6; D gene uncertain. V gave up 1 base and J gave up 8 bases, with 9 bases separating them. CDR3 length: 14 residues. Germline assignment: CDR1 LNHNV and CDR2 YYDKDF (reference sequence). CDR3 DNA: TGTGCCACCAGCAGAGGTTCAAGGGATTCACCCCTCCACTTT. It translates to CATSRGSRDSPLHF.

The chain links TRBV25-1 to TRBJ1-1; D not resolved. The length of the CDR3 is 13 residues. The germline CDR1 and CDR2 sequences are MGHDK and SYGVNS. V was clipped by 1 base and J by 11 bases, with 14 bases between them. CDR3 nucleotide sequence: TGTGCCAGCAGTGAATTAAGCGCATCGGGGGCTTTCTTT. Protein: CASSELSASGAFF.

J is TRBJ2-1 and V is TRBV7-2, with TRBD2 matching 10 bases. With 3 bases clipped from V and 9 bases from J, the junction kept 5 bases outside the gene matches. The CDR3 covers 14 residues. The V gene's germline CDR1 is SGHTA and CDR2 FQGNSA. Written as DNA, the CDR3 is TGTGCCAGCAGCTTGGGGGTAGCGGGAGGTGAGCAGTTCTTC. Its protein is CASSLGVAGGEQFF. The full variable domain, in which reference TRBV7-2 and TRBJ2-1 provide the parts outside the CDR3, is GAGVSQSPSNKVTEKGKDVELRCDPISGHTALYWYRQSLGQGLEFLIYFQGNSAPDKSGLPSDRFSAERTGGSVSTLTIQRTQQEDSAVYLCASSLGVAGGEQFFGPGTRLTVL.

The chain recombines TRBV7-3 with TRBJ2-5, with D possibly TRBD2 on 5 matching bases. Trimming took 2 bases from V and 4 from J, leaving 8 bases between them. The CDR3 has 13 residues. Germline loops: CDR1 SGHTA, CDR2 FQGTGA. The CDR3 DNA sequence: TGTGCCAGCAGCTTACTGGGGAGAGAGACCCAGTACTTC. This sequence encodes CASSLLGRETQYF.

A single count supports this clone. The gene calls are TRBV4-2 and TRBJ2-5; no definite D call. Germline lookup yields CDR1 LGHNA and CDR2 YNFKEQ. The CDR3 length is 14 residues. Trimming shortened V by 0 bases and J by 5 bases, and 10 bases separated the two germline ends. CDR3 protein: CASSQEGSRETQYF. CDR3 coding DNA: TGTGCCAGCAGCCAAGAGGGTTCAAGGGAGACCCAGTACTTC.

The chain has TRBV7-2 and TRBJ2-7; D call uncertain. The CDR3 length is 12 residues. V was shortened by 5 bases and J by 2 bases, with 7 bases between the two germline ends. CDR1 and CDR2 from the germline V gene are SGHTA and FQGNSA. The CDR3 spells CASSPNPYEQYF. CDR3 sequence (DNA): TGTGCCAGCAGCCCCAACCCCTACGAGCAGTACTTC.

The chain is built from TRBV7-2 and TRBJ2-6; D ambiguous. The germline V gene has CDR1 SGHTA and CDR2 FQGNSA. The V end was cut by 4 bases, the J end by 0 bases, with 13 bases between. The CDR3 spans 17 residues. This CDR3 reads CASSSLASLSGANVLTF. The CDR3 region has the DNA TGTGCCAGCAGCTCTTTAGCCAGCCTCTCTGGGGCCAACGTCCTGACTTTC.

This chain links TRBV28 with TRBJ1-4; D is unresolved. The V gene lost 6 bases and the J gene lost 2 bases, with 10 bases spanning the gap. The germline V gene encodes CDR1 MDHEN and CDR2 SYDVKM. The CDR3 length is 14 residues. CDR3 loop: CASRPYRTNEKLFF. The CDR3 DNA sequence: TGTGCCAGCAGGCCATATCGGACTAATGAAAAACTGTTTTTT.

Points on this clone: Other DNA sequences in this sample translate to the same CDR3. V usage is TRBV10-3 and J usage is TRBJ2-7; D unclear. There are 14 residues in the CDR3. Germline V gives CDR1 ENHRY, CDR2 SYGVKD. The ends were cut back, 3 bases at V and 4 bases at J, with 13 bases in the middle. CDR3 bases: TGTGCCATCAGTGATACCGGGCTGGTTTACGAGCAGTACTTC. It codes for CAISDTGLVYEQYF.

This rearrangement joins TRBV19 to TRBJ1-4; D call uncertain. Germline V gene data show CDR1 as LNHDA and CDR2 as SQIVND (reference sequence). Deletions cut 4 bases from V and 8 bases from J, with 11 bases between. The CDR3 covers 13 residues. CDR3 protein: CASSNLVGEKLFF. The CDR3, as DNA: TGTGCCAGTAGTAATCTAGTCGGGGAAAAACTGTTTTTT.

The chain combines TRBV7-9 with TRBJ2-1; D is perhaps TRBD2 (5 bases). This CDR3 is 17 amino acids long. Between the trimmed V and J ends, which lost 4 bases and 0 bases, there was a span of 16 bases. The germline CDR1 and CDR2 sequences are SEHNR and FQNEAQ (reference sequence). The CDR3 region is CASSSGEGSSSYNEQFF. CDR3 nucleotide sequence: TGTGCCAGCAGCTCCGGAGAGGGAAGTTCCTCCTACAATGAGCAGTTCTTC. The variable domain in full, with the rest retrieved from reference TRBV7-9 and TRBJ2-1, is DTGVSQNPRHKITKRGQNVTFRCDPISEHNRLYWYRQTLGQGPEFLTYFQNEAQLEKSRLLSDRFSAERPKGSFSTLEIQRTEQGDSAMYLCASSSGEGSSSYNEQFFGPGTRLTVL.